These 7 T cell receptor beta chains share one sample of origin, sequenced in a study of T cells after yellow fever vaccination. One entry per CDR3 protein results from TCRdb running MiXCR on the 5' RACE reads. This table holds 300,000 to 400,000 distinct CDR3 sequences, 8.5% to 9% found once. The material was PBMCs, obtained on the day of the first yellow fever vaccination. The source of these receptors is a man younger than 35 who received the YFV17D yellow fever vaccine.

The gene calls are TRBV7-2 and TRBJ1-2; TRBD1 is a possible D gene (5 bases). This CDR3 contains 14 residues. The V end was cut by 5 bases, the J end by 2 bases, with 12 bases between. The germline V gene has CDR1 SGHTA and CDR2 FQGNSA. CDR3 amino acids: CASSGGVSNYGYTF. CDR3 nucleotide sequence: TGTGCCAGCAGCGGAGGGGTGTCGAACTATGGCTACACCTTC.

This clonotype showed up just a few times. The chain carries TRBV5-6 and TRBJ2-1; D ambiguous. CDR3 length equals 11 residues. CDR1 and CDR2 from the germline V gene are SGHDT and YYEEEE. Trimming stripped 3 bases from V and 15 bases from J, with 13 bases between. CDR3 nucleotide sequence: TGTGCCAGCAGCTCCGGTCCGGAATGGTTCTTC. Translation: CASSSGPEWFF.

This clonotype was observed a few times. The CDR3 loop reads CAISEITAVGDTQYF. The CDR3 nucleotides are TGTGCCATCAGTGAGATTACCGCGGTAGGAGATACGCAGTATTTT. The chain recombines TRBV10-3 with TRBJ2-3, with unresolved D. The germline V and J ends were trimmed by 2 bases and 5 bases, with 14 bases remaining between them. CDR3 length equals 15 residues. Germline V gene lookup returns CDR1 ENHRY and CDR2 SYGVKD.

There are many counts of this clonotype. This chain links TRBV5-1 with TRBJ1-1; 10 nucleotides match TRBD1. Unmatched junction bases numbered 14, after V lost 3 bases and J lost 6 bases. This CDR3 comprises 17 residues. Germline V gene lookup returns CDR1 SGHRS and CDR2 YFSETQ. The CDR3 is CASSSDRGARKRAEAFF. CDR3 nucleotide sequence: TGCGCCAGCAGCTCGGACAGGGGGGCGCGAAAAAGGGCTGAAGCTTTCTTT. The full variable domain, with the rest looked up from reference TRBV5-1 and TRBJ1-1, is KAGVTQTPRYLIKTRGQQVTLSCSPISGHRSVSWYQQTPGQGLQFLFEYFSETQRNKGNFPGRFSGRQFSNSRSEMNVSTLELGDSALYLCASSSDRGARKRAEAFFGQGTRLTVV.

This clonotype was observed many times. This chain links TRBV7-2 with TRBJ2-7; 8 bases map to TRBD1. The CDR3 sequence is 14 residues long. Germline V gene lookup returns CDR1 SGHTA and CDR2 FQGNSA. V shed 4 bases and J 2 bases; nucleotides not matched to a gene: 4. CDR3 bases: TGTGCCAGCAGCTCTTGGACAGGGCCCTACGAGCAGTACTTC. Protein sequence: CASSSWTGPYEQYF.

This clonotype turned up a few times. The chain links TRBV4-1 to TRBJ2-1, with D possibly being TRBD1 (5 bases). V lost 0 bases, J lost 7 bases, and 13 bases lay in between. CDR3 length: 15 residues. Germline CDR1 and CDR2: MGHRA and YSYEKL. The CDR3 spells CASSQDTDSSNEQFF. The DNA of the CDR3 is TGCGCCAGCAGCCAAGATACAGACAGTTCGAATGAGCAGTTCTTC.

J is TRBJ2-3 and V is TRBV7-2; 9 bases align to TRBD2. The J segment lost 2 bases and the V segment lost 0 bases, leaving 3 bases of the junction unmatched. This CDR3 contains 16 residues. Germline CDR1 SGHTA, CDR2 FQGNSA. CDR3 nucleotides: TGTGCCAGCAGCTTAGCCCTAGCGGGGAACACAGATACGCAGTATTTT. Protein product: CASSLALAGNTDTQYF.